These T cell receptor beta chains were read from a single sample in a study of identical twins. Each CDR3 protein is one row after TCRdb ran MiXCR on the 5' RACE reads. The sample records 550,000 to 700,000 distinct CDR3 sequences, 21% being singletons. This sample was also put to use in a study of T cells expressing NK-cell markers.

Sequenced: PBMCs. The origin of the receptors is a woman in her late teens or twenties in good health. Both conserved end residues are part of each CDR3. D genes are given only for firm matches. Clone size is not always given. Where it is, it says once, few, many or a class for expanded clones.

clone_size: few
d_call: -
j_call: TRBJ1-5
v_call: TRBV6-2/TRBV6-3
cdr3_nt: TGTGCCAGCAGAGGCTGGCTTAGCAATCAGCCCCAGCATTTT
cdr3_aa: CASRGWLSNQPQHF

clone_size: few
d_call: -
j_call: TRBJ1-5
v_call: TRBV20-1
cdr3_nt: TGCAGTGCTACAGGGGATGGCAATCAGCCCCAGCATTTT
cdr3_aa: CSATGDGNQPQHF

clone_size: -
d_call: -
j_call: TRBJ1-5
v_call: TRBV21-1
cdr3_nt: TGTGCCAGCAGCAAATACAGCAATCAGCCCCAGCATTTT
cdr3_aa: CASSKYSNQPQHF

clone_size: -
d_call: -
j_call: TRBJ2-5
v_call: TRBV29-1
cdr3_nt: TGCAGCGTTGGGCAGCCAAAAGAGACCCAGTACTTC
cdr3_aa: CSVGQPKETQYF

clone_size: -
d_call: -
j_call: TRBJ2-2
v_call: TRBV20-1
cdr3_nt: TGCAGTGCTAGAGATCATTTGGAGGGCGGGGAGCTGTTTTTT
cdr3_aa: CSARDHLEGGELFF

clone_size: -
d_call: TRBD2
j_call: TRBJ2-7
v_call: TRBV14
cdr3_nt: TGTGCCAGCAGCCAACTTAGCGGGCCGACCTACGAGCAGTACTTC
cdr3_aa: CASSQLSGPTYEQYF

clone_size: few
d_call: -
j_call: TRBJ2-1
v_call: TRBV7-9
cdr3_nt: TGTGCCAGCAGCTTGTTACGGGAAGGCTACAATGAGCAGTTCTTC
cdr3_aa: CASSLLREGYNEQFF

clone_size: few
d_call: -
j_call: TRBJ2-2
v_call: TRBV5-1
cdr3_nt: TGCGCCAGCAGCTTTGACGGGGGAACCGGGGAGCTGTTTTTT
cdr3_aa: CASSFDGGTGELFF

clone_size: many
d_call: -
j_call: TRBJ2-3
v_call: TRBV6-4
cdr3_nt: TGTGCCAGCAGTGATAAGGGCACCACAGATACGCAGTATTTT
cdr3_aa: CASSDKGTTDTQYF

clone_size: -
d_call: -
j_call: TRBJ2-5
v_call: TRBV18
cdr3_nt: TGTGCCAGCTCACCAGATGAAGTCAGAAAGGCCCCTAGGACCCAGTACTTC
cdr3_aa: CASSPDEVRKAPRTQYF

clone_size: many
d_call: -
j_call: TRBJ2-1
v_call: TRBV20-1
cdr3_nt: TGCAGTGCTAGCGGGAACAATGAGCAGTTCTTC
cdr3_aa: CSASGNNEQFF

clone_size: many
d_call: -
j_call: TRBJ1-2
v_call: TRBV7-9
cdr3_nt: TGTGCCAGCAGCTTCGAGGATCGGGGCTACACCTTC
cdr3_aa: CASSFEDRGYTF

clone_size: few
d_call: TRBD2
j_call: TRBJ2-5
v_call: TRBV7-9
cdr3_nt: TGTGCCAGCATCGCGGGGGGAGCGGAGACCCAGTACTTC
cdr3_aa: CASIAGGAETQYF

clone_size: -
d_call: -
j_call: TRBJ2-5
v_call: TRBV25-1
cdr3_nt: TGTGCCAGCAGTGAATTGGGACGTAAGCAAGAGACCCAGTACTTC
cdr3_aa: CASSELGRKQETQYF

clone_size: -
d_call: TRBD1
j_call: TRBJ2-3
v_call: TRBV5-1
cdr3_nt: TGCGCCAGCAGCTTGGTTGGGACAGGGCGAGCTACGCAGTATTTT
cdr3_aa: CASSLVGTGRATQYF

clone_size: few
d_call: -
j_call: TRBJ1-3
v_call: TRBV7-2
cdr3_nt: TGTGCCAGCAGCTTTGGCAGGCTCACCGGAAACACCATATATTTT
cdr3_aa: CASSFGRLTGNTIYF

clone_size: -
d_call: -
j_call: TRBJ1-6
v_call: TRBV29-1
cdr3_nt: TGCAGCGTCCGGGACGGAAATTCACCCCTCCACTTT
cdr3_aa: CSVRDGNSPLHF

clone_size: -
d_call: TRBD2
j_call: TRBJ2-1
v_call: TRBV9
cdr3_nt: TGTGCCAGCAGCGATGGGACTAGCGGGGGAGCTGAGCAGTTCTTC
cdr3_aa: CASSDGTSGGAEQFF

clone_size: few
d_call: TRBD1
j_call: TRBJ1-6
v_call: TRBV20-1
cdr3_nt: TGCAGTGCTGGGGGACAGTCCTATAATTCACCCCTCCACTTT
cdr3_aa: CSAGGQSYNSPLHF

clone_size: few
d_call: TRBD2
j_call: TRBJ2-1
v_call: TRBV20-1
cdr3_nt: TGCAGTGCTAGAGGGGGACTAGCGACAACCTACAATGAGCAGTTCTTC
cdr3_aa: CSARGGLATTYNEQFF

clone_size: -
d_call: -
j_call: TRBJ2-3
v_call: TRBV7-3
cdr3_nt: TGTGCCAGCAGCCAAGGACCAAACACAGATACGCAGTATTTT
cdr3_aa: CASSQGPNTDTQYF

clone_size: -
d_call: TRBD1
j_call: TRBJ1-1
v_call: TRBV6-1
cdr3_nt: TGTGCCAGCAGCGAACGGGGGGACAGGGGGGTGAGGACTGAAGCTTTCTTT
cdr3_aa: CASSERGDRGVRTEAFF

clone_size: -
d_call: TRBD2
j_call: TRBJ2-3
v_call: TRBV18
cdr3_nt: TGTGCCAGCTCACTCCTACTAGCGGGAGACCTCACAGATACGCAGTATTTT
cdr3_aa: CASSLLLAGDLTDTQYF

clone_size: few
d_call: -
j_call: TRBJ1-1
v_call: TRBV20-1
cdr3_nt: TGCAGTGCTAGCGGACAGCCCACTGAAGCTTTCTTT
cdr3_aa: CSASGQPTEAFF

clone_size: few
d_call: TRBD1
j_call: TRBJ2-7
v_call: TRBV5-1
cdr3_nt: TGCGCCAGCAGCCACGGCTACACCCGGGACAGGGGACACGAGCAGTACTTC
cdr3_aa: CASSHGYTRDRGHEQYF

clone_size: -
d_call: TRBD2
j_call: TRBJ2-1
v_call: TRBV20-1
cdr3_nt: TGCAGTGCTAGTCAGACTAGCGGACCGTCCTACAATGAGCAGTTCTTC
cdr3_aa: CSASQTSGPSYNEQFF

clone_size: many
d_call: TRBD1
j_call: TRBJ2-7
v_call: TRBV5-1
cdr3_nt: TGCGCCAGCAGCCACTTGGACAGGAGCTCCTACGAGCAGTACTTC
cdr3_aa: CASSHLDRSSYEQYF

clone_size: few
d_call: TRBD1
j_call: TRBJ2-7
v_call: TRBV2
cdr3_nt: TGTGCCAGCAAGCAGGGGGTGGAGCAGTACTTC
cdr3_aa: CASKQGVEQYF

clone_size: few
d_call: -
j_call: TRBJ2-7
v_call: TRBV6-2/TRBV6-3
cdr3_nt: TGTGCCATTGTCGGGGGTAACTTCTACGAGCAGTACTTC
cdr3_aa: CAIVGGNFYEQYF

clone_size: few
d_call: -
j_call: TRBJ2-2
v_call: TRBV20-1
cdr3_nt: TGCAGTGCTGCCCGTGTGGGGGAGCTGTTTTTT
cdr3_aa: CSAARVGELFF

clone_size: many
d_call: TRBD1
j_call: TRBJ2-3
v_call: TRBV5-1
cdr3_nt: TGCGCCAGCAGCCCGGGACAGACGAAGGCGGATACGCAGTATTTT
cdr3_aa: CASSPGQTKADTQYF

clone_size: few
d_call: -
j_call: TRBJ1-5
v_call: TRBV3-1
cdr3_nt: TGTGCCAGCAGCCTGACACCGACTAATCAGCCCCAGCATTTT
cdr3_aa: CASSLTPTNQPQHF

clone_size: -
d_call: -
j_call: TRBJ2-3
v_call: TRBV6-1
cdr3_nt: TGTGCCAGCAGTGAAGACGGACAGACCACAGATACGCAGTATTTT
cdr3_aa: CASSEDGQTTDTQYF

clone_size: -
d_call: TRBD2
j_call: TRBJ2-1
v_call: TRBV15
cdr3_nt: TGTGCCACCAGCAGGGGCAGGTTAGCGGGGTATTTC
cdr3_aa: CATSRGRLAGYF

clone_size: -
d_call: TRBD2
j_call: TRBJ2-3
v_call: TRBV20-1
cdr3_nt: TGCAGTGCTAGGCATAGCGGGGGGGAAGGCGGCACAGATACGCAGTATTTT
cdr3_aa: CSARHSGGEGGTDTQYF

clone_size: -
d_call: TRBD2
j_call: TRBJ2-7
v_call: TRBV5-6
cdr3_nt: TGTGCCAGCAGCTTCACTAGCGACTCCTACGAGCAGTACTTC
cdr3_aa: CASSFTSDSYEQYF

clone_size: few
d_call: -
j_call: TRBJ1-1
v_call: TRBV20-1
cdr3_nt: TGCAGTGCTAGAGAAATCAGGGACACTGAAGCTTTCTTT
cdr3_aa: CSAREIRDTEAFF

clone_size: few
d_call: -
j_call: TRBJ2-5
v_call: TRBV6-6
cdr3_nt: TGTGCCAGCAGGAGCGGACAAGAGACCCAGTACTTC
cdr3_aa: CASRSGQETQYF

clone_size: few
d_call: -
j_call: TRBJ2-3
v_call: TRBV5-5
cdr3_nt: TGTGCCAGCAGCGCTGATTGGGGAGATACGCAGTATTTT
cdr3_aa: CASSADWGDTQYF

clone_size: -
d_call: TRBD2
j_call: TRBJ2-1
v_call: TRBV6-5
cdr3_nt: TGTGCCAGCAGTTACCCTACACTAGCGGGGGGGCCCTCTGAGCAGTTCTTC
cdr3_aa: CASSYPTLAGGPSEQFF

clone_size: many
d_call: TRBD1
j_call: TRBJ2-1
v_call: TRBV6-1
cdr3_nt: TGTGCCAGCAGTGAAGGACAGGGAGCCTCCAATGAGCAGTTCTTC
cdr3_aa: CASSEGQGASNEQFF

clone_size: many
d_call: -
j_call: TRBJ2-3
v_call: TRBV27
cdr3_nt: TGTGCCAGCAGTTTTTTGGGGGGTCCCCTCACAGATACGCAGTATTTT
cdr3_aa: CASSFLGGPLTDTQYF

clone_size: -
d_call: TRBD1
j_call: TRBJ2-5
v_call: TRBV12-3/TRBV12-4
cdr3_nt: TGTGCCAGCAGTGCGGGACAGGTCTATGGGACCCAGTACTTC
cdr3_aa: CASSAGQVYGTQYF

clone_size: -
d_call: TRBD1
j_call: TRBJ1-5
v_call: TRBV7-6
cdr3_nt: TGTGCCAGCAGCGCTGGGACAGACAATCAGCCCCAGCATTTT
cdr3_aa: CASSAGTDNQPQHF

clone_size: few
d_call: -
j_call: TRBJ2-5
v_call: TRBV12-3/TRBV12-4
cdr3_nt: TGTGCCAGCAGGAACGAGTTCTTGGGGGAGACCCAGTACTTC
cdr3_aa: CASRNEFLGETQYF

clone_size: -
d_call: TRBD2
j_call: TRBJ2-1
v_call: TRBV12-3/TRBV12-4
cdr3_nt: TGTGCCAGCAGCCAGCGGGAGGAGAGTGAGCAGTTCTTC
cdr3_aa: CASSQREESEQFF

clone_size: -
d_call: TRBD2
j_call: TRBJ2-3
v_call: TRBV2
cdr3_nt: TGTGCCAGCAGTAAGACTAGCGGAGGGGGGCCAGATACGCAGTATTTT
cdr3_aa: CASSKTSGGGPDTQYF

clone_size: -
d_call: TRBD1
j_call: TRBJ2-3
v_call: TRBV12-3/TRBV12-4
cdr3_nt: TGTGCCAGCACCCCAGGGGGCTCAGGAAAATCAGATACGCAGTATTTT
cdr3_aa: CASTPGGSGKSDTQYF

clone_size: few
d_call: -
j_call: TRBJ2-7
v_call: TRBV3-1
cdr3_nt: TGTGCCAGCAGCCGAGACAGGGAGCAGTACTTC
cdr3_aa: CASSRDREQYF

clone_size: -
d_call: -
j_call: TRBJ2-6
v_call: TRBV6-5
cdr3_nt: TGTGCCAGCAGTTACCTTACAGCGTCTGGGGCCAACGTCCTGACTTTC
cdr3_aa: CASSYLTASGANVLTF